This TCR beta chain was identified during a study of cytomegalovirus exposure and HLA in healthy donors. Overall study: In a later analysis, the roughly 110 validation repertoires were reported to have used the same platform as the roughly 730 first-cohort repertoires.

The CDR3 covers 20 residues. V lost 3 bases, J lost 0 bases, and 18 bases stayed unmatched. From germline, CDR1 is MNHEY and CDR2 SMNVEV (reference sequence). Study outcomes and limitations: The authors enumerated 150 to 200 TCR beta chains as linked to cytomegalovirus. The tendency of first-cohort TCR clusters to co-occur in the 130 or so validation repertoires was identified by a subsequent analysis. Both high specificity and high sensitivity reportedly marked the classifier's diagnosis of cytomegalovirus status.

TCRdb keeps only in-frame clones here, not all; method: immunoSEQ multiplex PCR. The sample lists 200,000 to 250,000 clones; 65% to 85% were seen once. As regards this clone: Its specificity is unknown.

This sequence joins TRBV27 and TRBJ2-7; 9 bases are a match to TRBD2. The source is a woman in her thirties in good health and CMV-seropositive. Sequencing was carried out using PBMCs. The CDR3 DNA reads as TGTGCCAGCAGTTTTTCGTTCATCGCTAGCGGGACCCTAGTCTCCTACGAGCAGTACTTC. It is translated as CASSFSFIASGTLVSYEQYF.